Only one count was recorded for the clone carrying this T cell receptor (beta chain). What it binds is unknown. The sample belongs to a study of blood T cells in healthy people across ages. Across the whole study: Template switching retrieved approximately one barcoded beta molecule for each two T cells. Study observations and caveats: Unsorted PBMCs prevented conclusive naive versus antigen-experienced comparison.

PCR was performed a second time for about 7 to 11 cycles using a sample-barcoded 5' primer and a J-beta primer mix. Every cDNA was tagged by a template-switch adaptor with 12 random nucleotides. TCRdb fed the 5' RACE reads into MiXCR, producing one record per CDR3 protein. This repertoire shows about 1.6 million distinct CDR3 sequences, roughly 32% found once; its top ten account for approximately 11%. The CDR3 spans 13 residues. Germline V gene sequence: CDR1 SGHVS, CDR2 FQNEAQ. V lost 5 bases and J 4 bases, leaving 9 bases between the germline ends. The gene calls are TRBV7-8 and TRBJ2-1; D is undetermined. This TCR was recovered from a woman aged 25 to 39 in good health. Input material: blood. The CDR3 nucleotides read TGTGCCAGCAGCACCAGTCGGTACAATGAGCAGTTCTTC. Translation: CASSTSRYNEQFF. Full variable domain (missing parts from reference TRBV7-8 and TRBJ2-1): GAGVSQSPRYKVAKRGQDVALRCDPISGHVSLFWYQQALGQGPEFLTYFQNEAQLDKSGLPSDRFFAERPEGSVSTLKIQRTQQEDSAVYLCASSTSRYNEQFFGPGTRLTVL.